This T cell receptor (beta chain) was sequenced during a study of blood T cell repertoires in COVID-19. Study-wide context: Samples representing acute and convalescent COVID-19 were sourced from the United States, Italy and Spain.

Germline assignment: CDR1 KGHSH and CDR2 LQKENI. V lost 0 bases and J lost 5, with 16 bases in between. The CDR3 runs to 16 residues. The method was immunoSEQ multiplex PCR; TCRdb's version includes in-frame clones alone and lacks a portion of them. The sample records 250,000 to 350,000 clones, 90% being singletons. J is TRBJ2-5 and V is TRBV18, with D perhaps TRBD2 (5 bases). This TCR came from a woman between 18 and 29 years old with acute COVID-19. Material: PBMCs or T cells enriched from blood (not recorded which). Here the CDR3 DNA reads TGTGCCAGCTCACCACCTATTTACGGGGTCGAGGAGACCCAGTACTTC. Protein product: CASSPPIYGVEETQYF.